This T cell receptor beta chain stems from a study of cytomegalovirus exposure and HLA in healthy donors. The CDR3 has 16 amino acids. The germline gives CDR1 SGDLS, CDR2 YYNGEE. The ends lost 4 bases at V and 4 bases at J; junction bases unmatched: 3. A 120-subject validation cohort, separate from the 666-subject first cohort, supplied the donors. This table comes from immunoSEQ multiplex PCR, and its TCRdb copy is limited to in-frame clones, with some not included. The table lists about 170,000 clones, approximately 96% of them singletons, with about 0.94% in the top ten. Material: PBMCs. The clonotype was recovered from a woman aged 18-29 years in good health and CMV-seronegative. V usage is TRBV9 and J usage is TRBJ2-2, with 14 bases lining up with TRBD2. This chain's CDR3 is CASSPGLAGGTGELFF. The CDR3 nucleotides are TGTGCCAGCAGCCCCGGACTAGCGGGGGGCACCGGGGAGCTGTTTTTT.